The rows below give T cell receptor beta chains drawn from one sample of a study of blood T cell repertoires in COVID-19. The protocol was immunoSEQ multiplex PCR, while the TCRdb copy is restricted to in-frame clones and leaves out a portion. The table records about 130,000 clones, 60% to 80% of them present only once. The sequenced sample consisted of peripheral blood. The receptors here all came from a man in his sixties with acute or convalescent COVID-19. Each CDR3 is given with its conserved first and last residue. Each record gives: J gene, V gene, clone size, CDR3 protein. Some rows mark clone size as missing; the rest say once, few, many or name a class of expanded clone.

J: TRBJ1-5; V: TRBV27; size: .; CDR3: CASRGFGQGPKHF
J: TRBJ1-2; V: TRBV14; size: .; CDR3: CASSPPGTGGGHGYTF
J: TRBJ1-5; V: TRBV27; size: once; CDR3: CASSRQGVSNQPQHF
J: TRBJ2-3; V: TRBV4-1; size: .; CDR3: CASSQRPAGGPEDTQYF
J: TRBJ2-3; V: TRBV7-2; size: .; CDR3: CASSLWRGGTDTQYF
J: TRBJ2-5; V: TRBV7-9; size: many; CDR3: CASLHPGQETQYF
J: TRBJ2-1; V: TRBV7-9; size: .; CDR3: CASSPRLVAYYNEQFF
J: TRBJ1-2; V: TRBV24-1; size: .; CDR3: CATSDSNRRYGYTF
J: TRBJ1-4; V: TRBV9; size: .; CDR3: CASSVQGGVRENEKLFF
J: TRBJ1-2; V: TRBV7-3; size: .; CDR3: CASSLTSSVGYTF